The next 15 T cell receptor beta chains were all read from a single sample in a study of blood T cell repertoires in COVID-19. TCRdb's copy holds only in-frame clones and misses some; the assay was immunoSEQ multiplex PCR. The table has approximately 14,000 clones, more than 75% seen once. Sequenced: peripheral blood. The source is a human donor in a cohort sampled during active COVID-19.

The V gene is TRBV19, the J gene TRBJ1-1, with D tentatively TRBD1 (6 bases). V shed 8 bases and J shed 4 bases, with 20 bases lying between them. Germline loops: CDR1 LNHDA, CDR2 SQIVND (reference sequence). The CDR3 runs to 15 residues. CDR3 bases: TGTGCCAGTTGGGATGATAGGGGGTCGGGCACTGAAGCTTTCTTT. It yields the protein CASWDDRGSGTEAFF.

This clone was detected a few times. This chain uses TRBV12-3 or TRBV12-4 with TRBJ1-2, with D possibly TRBD1 on 5 matching bases. CDR3 length equals 13 residues. V was clipped by 5 bases and J by 8 bases, with 15 bases between them. CDR3 amino acids: CASSLNTGDGYTF. The CDR3 region has the DNA TGTGCCAGCAGTCTGAACACAGGCGACGGCTACACCTTC.

J is TRBJ1-6 and V is TRBV6-5; 8 nucleotides align to TRBD1. The length of the CDR3 is 15 residues. The germline CDR1 and CDR2 sequences are MNHEY and SVGAGI. After removal of 6 bases from V and 10 bases from J, the junction contained 11 bases not matched to a gene. The CDR3 sequence: CASRFDRGVGSPLHF. The CDR3, as DNA: TGTGCCAGCAGATTCGACAGGGGAGTAGGGTCACCCCTCCACTTT.

The gene calls are TRBV7-9 and TRBJ2-5; D is perhaps TRBD1 (5 bases). Trimming removed 5 bases at V and 5 bases at J, with 12 bases between. Looked up from germline, CDR1 is SEHNR and CDR2 is FQNEAQ (reference sequence). This CDR3 has 13 residues. CDR3 protein: CASSPGPRETQYF. The CDR3 DNA follows: TGTGCCAGCAGCCCAGGGCCCCGGGAGACCCAGTACTTC.

J is TRBJ2-1 and V is TRBV4-1, with TRBD1 matching 7 bases. Germline V gives CDR1 MGHRA, CDR2 YSYEKL. V lost 10 bases to trimming and J lost 8 bases; unmatched junction nucleotides: 5. This CDR3 has 11 amino acids. The CDR3 nucleotides are TGCGCCACGGGGCAGGGGGATGAGCAGTTCTTC. It specifies CATGQGDEQFF.

This clone was recorded only once. The CDR3 here is CASSLWLAETYNEQFF. The CDR3 DNA reads TGCGCCAGCAGCCTGTGGTTGGCGGAGACTTACAATGAGCAGTTCTTC. The chain couples TRBV4-3 to TRBJ2-1; D unresolved. The CDR3 is 16 residues long. Germline V gene sequence: CDR1 LGHNA, CDR2 YSLEER. Trimming took 4 bases from V and 4 from J, leaving 17 bases between them.

This clone was seen only a few times. The chain is built from TRBV19 and TRBJ1-6; 7 bases fit TRBD1. The CDR3 contains 11 residues. Germline CDR1 is LNHDA and CDR2 is SQIVND (reference sequence). Trimming took 9 bases from V and 8 from J; bases not matched to a gene: 1. Here the CDR3 reads CASDRDSPLHF. The CDR3 DNA reads as TGTGCCAGCGACAGGGATTCACCCCTCCACTTT.

This chain links TRBV6-2 or TRBV6-3 with TRBJ2-7, with D maybe TRBD1 (6 bases). V was shortened by 5 bases and J by 0 bases, with 14 bases between the two germline ends. The CDR3 length is 15 residues. The germline V gene has CDR1 MNHEY and CDR2 SVGEGT. The CDR3 coding sequence is TGTGCCAGCAGTCGGACAGCCACAAGCTCCTACGAGCAGTACTTC. Protein: CASSRTATSSYEQYF.

The chain couples TRBV9 to TRBJ1-2, with TRBD1 as a possible D gene (6 bases). The CDR3 extends over 16 amino acids. V shed 3 bases and J shed 3 bases, with 18 bases lying between them. CDR1 is SGDLS and CDR2 is YYNGEE in the germline V gene. CDR3 coding DNA: TGTGCCAGCAGCGCACCACAGGGCCCGATAGACTATGGCTACACCTTC. This gives the protein CASSAPQGPIDYGYTF.

V usage is TRBV3-1 (or the pseudogene TRBV3-2) and J usage is TRBJ1-3; D uncertain. The CDR3 is made up of 16 amino acids. Germline CDR1 reads LGHDT; CDR2 reads YNNKEL (reference sequence). V was shortened by 7 bases and J by 0 bases, with 16 bases between the two germline ends. The CDR3 DNA reads as TGTGCCAGCACCAATAACGTGGGGAGCTCTGGAAACACCATATATTTT. Its protein product is CASTNNVGSSGNTIYF.

This clone was seen more than once but under ten times. The V and J genes are TRBV7-9 and TRBJ2-7, with 7 bases identical to TRBD1. J gave up 3 bases and V 7 bases, and 3 bases lay outside the gene matches. The CDR3 contains 12 residues. The germline gives CDR1 SEHNR, CDR2 FQNEAQ (reference sequence). The CDR3 is CASTRDSYEQYF. CDR3 DNA: TGTGCCAGCACCCGGGACAGCTACGAGCAGTACTTC.

The CDR3 sequence is CASSIGDYTEAFF. CDR3 sequence (DNA): TGTGCCAGTAGTATCGGGGATTACACTGAAGCTTTCTTT. The chain joins TRBV19 to TRBJ1-1; the D is unclear. The CDR3 totals 13 residues. Germline V lookup: CDR1 LNHDA, CDR2 SQIVND (reference sequence). Trimming took 3 bases from V and 3 from J, leaving 8 bases between them.

The chain combines TRBV19 with TRBJ1-5, with a possible D match to TRBD1 (5 bases). The V and J ends lost 0 bases and 5 bases respectively, with 14 bases between them. The CDR3 sequence is 16 residues long. Per the germline V gene, CDR1 is LNHDA and CDR2 is SQIVND (reference sequence). This CDR3 reads CASSIDPAGWDQPQHF. CDR3 bases: TGTGCCAGTAGTATAGATCCGGCAGGGTGGGATCAGCCCCAGCATTTT.

The chain links TRBV27 to TRBJ2-1; D is perhaps TRBD2 (5 bases). CDR3 length: 15 residues. Germline loops: CDR1 MNHEY, CDR2 SMNVEV (reference sequence). The ends were cut back, 4 bases at V and 0 bases at J, with 10 bases in the middle. The CDR3 nucleotides read TGTGCCAGCAGTTCCATAGCGAGCTCCTACAATGAGCAGTTCTTC. This codes for CASSSIASSYNEQFF.

The chain couples TRBV3-1 (or the pseudogene TRBV3-2) to TRBJ2-2, with 7 positions matching TRBD1. The junction had 6 bases not matched to a gene; V was cut back by 4 bases and J by 4 bases. Germline V gene data show CDR1 as LGHDT and CDR2 as YNNKEL (reference sequence). The CDR3 loop spans 15 amino acids. CDR3 sequence: CASSPTGKGTGELFF. CDR3 nucleotides: TGTGCCAGCAGCCCGACAGGGAAGGGCACCGGGGAGCTGTTTTTT.